This T cell receptor (beta chain) was observed in a study of T cell responses to AZD1222 COVID-19 vaccine. CDR1 is SQVTM and CDR2 is ANQGSEA in the germline V gene. Trimming took 4 bases from V and 2 from J; bases not matched to a gene: 4. The CDR3 loop spans 13 amino acids. The assay was immunoSEQ multiplex PCR, and TCRdb's table has in-frame clones only and misses some. The profile shows 100,000 to 130,000 clones, roughly 90% of them singletons. The receptor was derived from an adult in good health. Sequenced here: peripheral blood, sampled on day 0 of AZD1222 vaccination. The V call is TRBV29-1, the J call TRBJ2-5; 7 nucleotides agree with TRBD1. The CDR3 region is CSVVRQGQETQYF. As DNA, the CDR3 is TGCAGCGTTGTCCGACAGGGACAAGAGACCCAGTACTTC.